This TCR beta chain was identified in a study of T cells in tumors after PD-1 blockade. CDR1 and CDR2 from the germline V gene are SGHRS and YFSETQ. The CDR3 totals 14 residues. J gave up 12 bases and V 7 bases, and 16 bases lay outside the gene matches. This clone was found a few times. TCRdb's table, derived via immunoSEQ multiplex PCR, lists solely in-frame clones and lacks some. The sample includes around 2,200 clones, 65% to 70% of them seen just once. The gene calls are TRBV5-1 and TRBJ2-1, with 7 bases aligning to TRBD2. The sequence was collected from a human donor with basal cell carcinoma. Sequences were derived from tumor tissue, sampled after anti-PD-1 treatment. CDR3 coding DNA: TGCGCCAGCGGGGACGCGGGCGGGAGTCCCGCGCAGTTCTTC. Its translation is CASGDAGGSPAQFF.